These 21 T cell receptor beta chains came from one sample sequenced in a study of regulatory T cells in long-lasting Graves disease. Time point noted: newly diagnosed GD, antithyroid drugs for less than 3 months. PBMC RNA served as the TCR library source. iRepertoire HTBI primers and Arm-PCR of CDR3 regions built TCR beta libraries. TCRdb passed the multiplex PCR reads through MiXCR, listing each CDR3 protein once. The sample records 200,000 to 250,000 distinct CDR3 sequences, roughly 19% being singletons. Separately, the same data were catalogued under a study of T cells in Graves' hyperthyroidism and ophthalmopathy.

Sequencing used peripheral blood mononuclear cells (PBMCs), obtained at new diagnosis, from a patient treated with antithyroid drugs. These receptors all come from a woman aged 25 to 39 with Graves disease.

The chain combines TRBV11-1 with TRBJ2-3; D remains ambiguous. Trimming took off 5 bases at V and 5 bases at J, with 11 bases between the two ends. The CDR3 spans 13 residues. Germline V gives CDR1 SGHAT, CDR2 FQDESV (reference sequence). The DNA for the CDR3 is TGTGCCAGCAGCCCGCCAGGTGTAGATACGCAGTATTTT. This gives the protein CASSPPGVDTQYF.

The table lists this clonotype with a few counts. A read error may account for a junction end that differs from germline. CDR3 sequence reads: CASTVAAGSSYDEQFF. In DNA, the CDR3 is TGTGCCAGCACCGTGGCAGCGGGGAGCTCCTACGATGAGCAGTTCTTC. The V gene is TRBV6-2 or TRBV6-3, the J gene TRBJ2-1; 7 bases line up with TRBD2. This CDR3 is 16 amino acids long. Germline CDR1 is MNHEY and CDR2 is SVGEGT.

The gene calls are TRBV27 and TRBJ2-1; TRBD2 agrees at 7 bases. Looked up from germline, CDR1 is MNHEY and CDR2 is SMNVEV (reference sequence). Trimming cost V 2 bases and J 8 bases; bases outside gene matches: 9. The CDR3 runs to 15 residues. The CDR3 DNA reads as TGTGCCAGCAGTTTACGCGGGAGTGGTACCCATGAGCAGTTCTTC. It yields the protein CASSLRGSGTHEQFF.

The table lists this clonotype with many counts. The chain couples TRBV19 to TRBJ1-1, with D possibly matching TRBD1 (5 bases). The germline V gene encodes CDR1 LNHDA and CDR2 SQIVND (reference sequence). V was pared by 5 bases and J by 6 bases, with 16 bases between. There are 14 residues in the CDR3. The CDR3 loop reads CASSRRLGGSEAFF. DNA for the CDR3: TGTGCCAGTAGTCGGCGCCTGGGGGGATCTGAAGCTTTCTTT.

This clonotype was recorded many times. The V call is TRBV28, the J call TRBJ1-2; 8 bases align to TRBD1. From germline, CDR1 is MDHEN and CDR2 SYDVKM. V gave up 6 bases and J gave up 4 bases; unmatched junction bases: 10. CDR3 size: 15 residues. The CDR3 spells CASSRSGGATYGYTF. The CDR3 DNA follows: TGTGCCAGCAGCCGATCAGGGGGCGCGACCTATGGCTACACCTTC.

In its sample, this clonotype was seen many times. One junction end does not reproduce the germline sequence, and a read error may be involved. This rearrangement joins TRBV2 to TRBJ1-5; D ambiguous. CDR3 size: 12 residues. CDR1 is SNHLY and CDR2 is FYNNEI in the germline V gene. Here the CDR3 reads CASSDGSQPRHF. CDR3 coding DNA: TGTGCCAGCAGTGACGGTAGTCAGCCCCGGCATTTT.

This clonotype was observed at least ten times. The chain recombines TRBV9 with TRBJ2-5, with 14 bases aligning to TRBD2. The germline V gene encodes CDR1 SGDLS and CDR2 YYNGEE. The J segment lost 7 bases and the V segment lost 4 bases, leaving 9 bases of the junction unmatched. There are 16 residues in the CDR3. This CDR3 is CASSPRTSGGRATQYF. The CDR3 DNA is TGTGCCAGCAGCCCGCGGACTAGCGGGGGGCGGGCGACCCAGTACTTC.

This clonotype was seen repeatedly, ten times or more. The J gene is TRBJ1-4, the V gene TRBV2; possible D gene TRBD1, 6 bases. CDR1 is SNHLY and CDR2 is FYNNEI in the germline V gene. Trimming took 5 bases from V and 0 from J, leaving 13 bases between them. The CDR3 spans 16 residues. The CDR3 DNA reads TGTGCCAGCAGTCCAGACAGGCTCGCAACTAATGAAAAACTGTTTTTT. It encodes CASSPDRLATNEKLFF.

In this sample, this clonotype turned up many times. This sequence joins TRBV24-1 and TRBJ1-2, with D hard to call. CDR3 length: 14 amino acids. The germline V and J ends were trimmed by 6 bases and 3 bases, with 13 bases remaining between them. Germline V CDR1 and CDR2: KGHDR, SFDVKD. DNA for the CDR3: TGTGCCACCAGTTCCCCTTCGGGCGACTATGGCTACACCTTC. Its translation: CATSSPSGDYGYTF.

This chain joins TRBV2 and TRBJ1-2, with unresolved D. This CDR3 comprises 12 residues. V lost 2 bases and J 5 bases, leaving 6 bases between the germline ends. CDR1 and CDR2 (germline): SNHLY, FYNNEI. The CDR3 DNA sequence: TGTGCCAGCAGTGAAAGCTATTATGGCTACACCTTC. Its translation is CASSESYYGYTF.

J is TRBJ2-5 and V is TRBV5-1; possibly TRBD1 for D (5 bases). CDR1 is SGHRS and CDR2 is YFSETQ in the germline V gene. V lost 1 base, J lost 5 bases, and 12 bases lay in between. The length of the CDR3 is 14 residues. The CDR3 here is CASSLSQAGETQYF. The CDR3 nucleotides read TGCGCCAGCAGCTTGAGCCAGGCAGGGGAGACCCAGTACTTC.

This clonotype occurred many times. This CDR3 reads CASSPGQGYSPLHF. CDR3 bases: TGTGCCAGCAGCCCGGGACAGGGTTATTCACCCCTCCACTTT. J is TRBJ1-6 and V is TRBV3-1, with 9 bases matching TRBD1. The CDR3 is 14 amino acids. V shed 4 bases, J shed 8 bases, and the junction held 3 bases outside the gene matches. Germline V gives CDR1 LGHDT, CDR2 YNNKEL (reference sequence).

This clonotype was seen repeatedly, ten times or more. This rearrangement joins TRBV11-2 to TRBJ1-1, with 7 bases fitting TRBD1. CDR1 and CDR2 from the germline V gene are SGHAT and FQNNGV. The CDR3 has 14 amino acids. V dropped 7 bases and J dropped 5; count of bases not matched to a gene: 10. CDR3 sequence: CASIRQGENTEAFF. In DNA, the CDR3 is TGTGCCAGCATACGCCAGGGGGAGAATACTGAAGCTTTCTTT. The full variable domain, completed using reference TRBV11-2 and TRBJ1-1, is EAGVAQSPRYKIIEKRQSVAFWCNPISGHATLYWYQQILGQGPKLLIQFQNNGVVDDSQLPKDRFSAERLKGVDSTLKIQPAKLEDSAVYLCASIRQGENTEAFFGQGTRLTVV.

The J gene is TRBJ2-5, the V gene TRBV10-3; 10 nucleotides align to TRBD1. Looked up from germline, CDR1 is ENHRY and CDR2 is SYGVKD. This CDR3 region has 16 residues. Germline trimming cut 6 bases from V and 3 bases from J; bases unmatched to any gene: 10. This CDR3 reads CAIRRDRGLSKETQYF. The CDR3 DNA sequence: TGTGCCATCAGGAGGGACAGGGGCTTATCAAAAGAGACCCAGTACTTC.

This clonotype was detected many times. The V and J genes are TRBV11-2 and TRBJ2-7, with D maybe TRBD2 (6 bases). Germline V gene lookup returns CDR1 SGHAT and CDR2 FQNNGV. Trimming pared 5 bases from V and 12 bases from J, leaving 17 bases between. The CDR3 consists of 12 residues. CDR3 nucleotides: TGTGCCAGCAGCCTGGGACTTTATGGACCGTACTTC. It translates to CASSLGLYGPYF.

This clonotype was counted ten times or more. The chain uses TRBV4-2 and TRBJ2-5; 8 bases agree with TRBD2. Per germline, CDR1 LGHNA and CDR2 YNFKEQ. This CDR3 has 13 amino acids. The ends lost 8 bases at V and 4 bases at J; junction bases unmatched: 6. The CDR3 coding sequence is TGTGCCAGCTCGAGCGGGAGTGGAGAGACCCAGTACTTC. Protein sequence: CASSSGSGETQYF.

This clonotype was seen repeatedly, ten times or more. A read error may produce the germline difference seen at one junction end. The J gene is TRBJ1-1, the V gene TRBV5-1; 7 nucleotides align to TRBD1. Germline V lookup: CDR1 SGHRS, CDR2 YFSETQ. The CDR3 loop spans 15 amino acids. The CDR3 sequence is CASSLGGGLNTEAFF. CDR3 coding DNA: TGTGCCAGCAGCTTAGGGGGCGGTTTGAACACTGAAGCTTTCTTT.

There are many counts of this clonotype. The chain is built from TRBV13 and TRBJ1-1; D not certain. This CDR3 is built from 13 residues. Germline-derived CDR1 and CDR2 are PRHDT and FYEKMQ (reference sequence). Trimming stripped 5 bases from V and 0 bases from J, with 7 bases between. The DNA of the CDR3 is TGTGCCAGCAGCACCGATATGAACACTGAAGCTTTCTTT. Its protein product is CASSTDMNTEAFF.

This clonotype was detected only a few times. This sequence joins TRBV6-2 or TRBV6-3 and TRBJ1-2; 7 nucleotides agree with TRBD1. CDR1 and CDR2 (germline): MNHEY, SVGEGT. J lost 5 bases, V lost 0 bases, and 6 bases had no gene match. The CDR3 runs 15 residues. The CDR3 DNA follows: TGTGCCAGCAGTTACTCGGTGGGGACAGCGTATGGCTACACCTTC. Translated, it gives CASSYSVGTAYGYTF.

Comments on this clonotype: This probably arose from a read error, given a far larger clone one base away. The chain links TRBV10-3 to TRBJ1-2, with D perhaps matching TRBD1 (6 bases). The CDR3 totals 13 residues. Germline V gene sequence: CDR1 ENHRY, CDR2 SYGVKD. The CDR3 DNA reads as TGTTCCAGCAGACAACAGGGATACTATGGCTACACCTTC. Its translation is CSSRQQGYYGYTF.

This sequence joins TRBV27 and TRBJ1-6, with TRBD1 as a possible D gene (6 bases). The CDR3 loop spans 14 amino acids. Germline assignment: CDR1 MNHEY and CDR2 SMNVEV (reference sequence). Deletions cut 5 bases from V and 5 bases from J, with 10 bases between. The CDR3: CASSPRGDNSPLHF. The CDR3 DNA reads as TGTGCCAGCAGTCCGAGGGGGGATAATTCACCCCTCCACTTT.